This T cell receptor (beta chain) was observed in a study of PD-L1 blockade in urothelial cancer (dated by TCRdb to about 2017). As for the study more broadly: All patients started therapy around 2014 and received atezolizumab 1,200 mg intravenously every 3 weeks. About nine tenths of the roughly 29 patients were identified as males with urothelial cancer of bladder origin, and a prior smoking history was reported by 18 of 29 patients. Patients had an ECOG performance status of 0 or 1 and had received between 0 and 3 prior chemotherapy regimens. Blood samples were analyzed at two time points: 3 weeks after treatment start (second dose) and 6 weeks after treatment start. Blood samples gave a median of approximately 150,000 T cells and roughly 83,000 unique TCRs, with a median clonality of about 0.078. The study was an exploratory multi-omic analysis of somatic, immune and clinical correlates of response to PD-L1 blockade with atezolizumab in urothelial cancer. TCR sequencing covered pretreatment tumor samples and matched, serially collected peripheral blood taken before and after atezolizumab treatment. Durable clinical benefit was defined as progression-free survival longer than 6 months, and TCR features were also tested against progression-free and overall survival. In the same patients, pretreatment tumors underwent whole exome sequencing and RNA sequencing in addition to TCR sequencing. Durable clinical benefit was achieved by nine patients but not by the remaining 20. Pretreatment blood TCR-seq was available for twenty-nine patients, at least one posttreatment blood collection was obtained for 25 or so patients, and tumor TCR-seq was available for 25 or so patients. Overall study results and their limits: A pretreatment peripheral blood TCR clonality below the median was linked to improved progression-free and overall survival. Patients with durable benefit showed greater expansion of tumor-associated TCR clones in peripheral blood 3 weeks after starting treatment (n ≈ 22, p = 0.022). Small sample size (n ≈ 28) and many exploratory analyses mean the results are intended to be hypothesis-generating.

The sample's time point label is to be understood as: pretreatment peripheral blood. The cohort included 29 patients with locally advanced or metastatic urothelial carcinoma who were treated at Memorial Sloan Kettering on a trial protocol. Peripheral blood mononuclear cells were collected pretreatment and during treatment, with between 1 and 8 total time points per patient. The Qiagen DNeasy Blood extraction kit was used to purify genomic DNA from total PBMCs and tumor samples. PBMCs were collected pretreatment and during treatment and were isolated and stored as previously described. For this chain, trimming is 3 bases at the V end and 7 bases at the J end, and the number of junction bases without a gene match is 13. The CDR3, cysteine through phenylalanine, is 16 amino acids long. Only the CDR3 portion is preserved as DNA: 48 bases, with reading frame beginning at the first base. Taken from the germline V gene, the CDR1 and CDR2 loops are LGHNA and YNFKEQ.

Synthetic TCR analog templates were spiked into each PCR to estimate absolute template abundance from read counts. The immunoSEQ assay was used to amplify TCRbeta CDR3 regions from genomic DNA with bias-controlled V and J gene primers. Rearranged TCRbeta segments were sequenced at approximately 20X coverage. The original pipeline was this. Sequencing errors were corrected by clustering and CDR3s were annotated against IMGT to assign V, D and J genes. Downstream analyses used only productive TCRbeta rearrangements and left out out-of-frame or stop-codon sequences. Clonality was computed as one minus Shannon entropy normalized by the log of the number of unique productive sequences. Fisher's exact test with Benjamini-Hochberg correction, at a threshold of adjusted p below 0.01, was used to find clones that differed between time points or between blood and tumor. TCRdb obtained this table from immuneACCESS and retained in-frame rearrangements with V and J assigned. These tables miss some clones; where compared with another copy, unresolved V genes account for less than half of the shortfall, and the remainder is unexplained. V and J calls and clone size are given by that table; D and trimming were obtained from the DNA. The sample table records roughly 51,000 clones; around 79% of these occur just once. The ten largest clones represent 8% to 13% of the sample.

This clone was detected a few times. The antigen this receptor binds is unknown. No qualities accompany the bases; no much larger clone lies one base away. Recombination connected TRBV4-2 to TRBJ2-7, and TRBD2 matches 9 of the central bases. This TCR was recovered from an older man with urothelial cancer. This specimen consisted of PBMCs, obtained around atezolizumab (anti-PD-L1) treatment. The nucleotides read TGTGCCAGCAGCCACCCTCCATTAGCGGGAGCAAGAGAGCAGTACTTC. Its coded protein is CASSHPPLAGAREQYF.